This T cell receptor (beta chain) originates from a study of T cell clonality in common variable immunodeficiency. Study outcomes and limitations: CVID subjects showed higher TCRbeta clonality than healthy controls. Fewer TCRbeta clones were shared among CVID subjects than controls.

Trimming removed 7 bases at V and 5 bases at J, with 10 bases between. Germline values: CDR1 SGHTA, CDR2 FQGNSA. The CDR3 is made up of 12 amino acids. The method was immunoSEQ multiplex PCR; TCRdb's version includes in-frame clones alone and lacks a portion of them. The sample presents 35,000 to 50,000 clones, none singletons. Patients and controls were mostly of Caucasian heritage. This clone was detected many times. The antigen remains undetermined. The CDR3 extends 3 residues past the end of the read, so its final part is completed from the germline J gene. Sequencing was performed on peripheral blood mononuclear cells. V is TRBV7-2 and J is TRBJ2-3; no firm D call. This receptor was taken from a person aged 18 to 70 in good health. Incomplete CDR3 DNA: TGTGCCAGCACCTCCCAAGGAGATACG. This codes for CASTSQGDT. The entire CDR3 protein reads CASTSQGDTQYF.